These T cell receptor beta chains were read from a single sample in a study of Graves' ophthalmopathy and Graves' hyperthyroidism. MiXCR was run by TCRdb on the multiplex PCR reads, yielding one entry per CDR3 protein. The repertoire has roughly 420,000 distinct CDR3 sequences, around 21% of them found once; the top ten carry roughly 3%. Source material: peripheral blood. All receptors come from a young woman with stable Graves' hyperthyroidism. CDR3s include the opening cysteine and the closing phenylalanine or tryptophan. The order of the fields is clone size, J gene, V gene, D gene, CDR3 protein, CDR3 DNA. D genes are given only for firm matches. Expanded clones are given a class, and other clones once, few, many or no size at all.

size: -
J: TRBJ1-2
V: TRBV6-1
D: -
CDR3: CASPGGYGYTF
DNA: TGTGCCAGCCCGGGCGGCTATGGCTACACCTTC

size: few
J: TRBJ2-7
V: TRBV3-1
D: -
CDR3: CASSQSPAGLYEQYF
DNA: TGTGCCAGCAGCCAATCTCCGGCAGGCCTTTACGAGCAGTACTTC

size: medium-sized
J: TRBJ2-7
V: TRBV6-2/TRBV6-3
D: -
CDR3: CASSYSMSRQYF
DNA: TGTGCCAGCAGTTACTCGATGTCGAGGCAGTACTTC

size: many
J: TRBJ2-7
V: TRBV6-1
D: -
CDR3: CASSRVMTASYEQYF
DNA: TGTGCCAGCAGTCGAGTTATGACGGCCTCCTACGAGCAGTACTTC

size: many
J: TRBJ2-5
V: TRBV28
D: -
CDR3: CASRIGTVRQETQYF
DNA: TGTGCCAGCAGGATAGGGACTGTCAGGCAAGAGACCCAGTACTTC

size: many
J: TRBJ2-7
V: TRBV28
D: TRBD2
CDR3: CASSLRGGYEQYF
DNA: TGCGCCAGCAGCTTGCGGGGGGGCTACGAGCAGTACTTC

size: once
J: TRBJ1-1
V: TRBV5-4
D: -
CDR3: CASSHPARPEAFF
DNA: TGTGCCAGCAGCCACCCGGCCCGCCCTGAAGCTTTCTTT

size: few
J: TRBJ2-7
V: TRBV5-1
D: TRBD2
CDR3: CASSLLAGEIHEQYF
DNA: TGCGCCAGCAGCTTACTAGCGGGAGAAATCCACGAGCAGTACTTC

size: -
J: TRBJ2-4
V: TRBV20-1
D: -
CDR3: CSARRLGDQPKNIQYF
DNA: TGCAGTGCTAGGAGGTTGGGGGATCAACCCAAAAACATTCAGTACTTC

size: -
J: TRBJ2-7
V: TRBV2
D: TRBD2
CDR3: CASIRTSGVYEQYF
DNA: TGTGCCAGCATCCGGACTAGCGGGGTCTACGAGCAGTACTTC

size: -
J: TRBJ1-5
V: TRBV4-3
D: -
CDR3: CASSQAFEDTFNQPQHF
DNA: TGCGCCAGCAGCCAAGCCTTCGAGGACACGTTTAATCAGCCCCAGCATTTT

size: -
J: TRBJ2-7
V: TRBV7-6
D: -
CDR3: CASSFGGLATYEQYF
DNA: TGTGCCAGCAGCTTTGGGGGGCTGGCAACCTACGAGCAGTACTTC

size: many
J: TRBJ2-7
V: TRBV12-3/TRBV12-4
D: TRBD1
CDR3: CASSLTGTGRTEQYF
DNA: TGTGCCAGCAGCTTAACCGGGACAGGCCGTACGGAGCAGTACTTC

size: many
J: TRBJ1-1
V: TRBV11-3
D: -
CDR3: CASSLDGWNTEAFF
DNA: TGTGCCAGCAGCTTAGATGGGTGGAACACTGAAGCTTTCTTT

size: -
J: TRBJ1-3
V: TRBV6-5
D: -
CDR3: CASSYSGLYGNTIYF
DNA: TGTGCCAGCAGTTACTCAGGGCTGTACGGAAACACCATATATTTT

size: many
J: TRBJ2-7
V: TRBV20-1
D: -
CDR3: CSAELRGGKAGEQYF
DNA: TGCAGTGCTGAACTCCGGGGCGGGAAGGCGGGCGAGCAGTACTTC

size: many
J: TRBJ1-5
V: TRBV19
D: TRBD1
CDR3: CASSQRTGPNQPQHF
DNA: TGTGCCAGTAGCCAAAGGACAGGACCTAATCAGCCCCAGCATTTT

size: many
J: TRBJ1-2
V: TRBV28
D: -
CDR3: CASSLWGQGYTF
DNA: TGTGCCAGCAGTTTATGGGGTCAGGGCTACACCTTC

size: many
J: TRBJ2-7
V: TRBV11-2
D: -
CDR3: CASSSFLATTYEQYF
DNA: TGTGCCAGCAGCTCCTTCCTAGCTACCACCTACGAGCAGTACTTC

size: many
J: TRBJ1-1
V: TRBV7-9
D: -
CDR3: CASSAFTGSNTEAFF
DNA: TGTGCCAGCAGCGCCTTTACAGGGAGCAACACTGAAGCTTTCTTT

size: -
J: TRBJ1-2
V: TRBV6-2/TRBV6-3
D: TRBD1
CDR3: CASRGTDYGYTF
DNA: TGTGCCAGCCGTGGGACAGACTATGGCTACACCTTC

size: many
J: TRBJ2-4
V: TRBV29-1
D: -
CDR3: CSVVEGPMLAKNIQYF
DNA: TGCAGCGTTGTGGAGGGGCCGATGCTAGCCAAAAACATTCAGTACTTC

size: few
J: TRBJ2-7
V: TRBV6-2/TRBV6-3
D: TRBD1
CDR3: CASSYTPGTGVYEQYF
DNA: TGTGCCAGCAGTTACACTCCAGGGACAGGGGTCTACGAGCAGTACTTC

size: once
J: TRBJ1-2
V: TRBV11-2
D: -
CDR3: CASSLEGAGNYGYTF
DNA: TGTGCCAGCAGCTTAGAAGGGGCGGGTAACTATGGCTACACCTTC

size: few
J: TRBJ2-7
V: TRBV4-3
D: -
CDR3: CASSQVLQDYEQYF
DNA: TGCGCCAGCAGCCAAGTGTTACAGGACTACGAGCAGTACTTC

size: many
J: TRBJ2-2
V: TRBV15
D: -
CDR3: CATSPDRHAGELFF
DNA: TGTGCCACCAGCCCTGACAGGCACGCCGGGGAGCTGTTTTTT

size: -
J: TRBJ1-5
V: TRBV24-1
D: -
CDR3: CATSGGSNQPQHF
DNA: TGTGCCACCAGTGGCGGTAGCAATCAGCCCCAGCATTTT

size: few
J: TRBJ2-7
V: TRBV6-2/TRBV6-3
D: -
CDR3: CASSWPGTYEQYF
DNA: TGTGCCAGCAGTTGGCCCGGAACCTACGAGCAGTACTTC

size: many
J: TRBJ2-5
V: TRBV7-9
D: TRBD1
CDR3: CASSRGTGEETQYF
DNA: TGTGCCAGCAGCCGGGGGACAGGGGAAGAGACCCAGTACTTC

size: many
J: TRBJ2-7
V: TRBV29-1
D: TRBD2
CDR3: CSVEASGSGEQYF
DNA: TGCAGCGTTGAGGCTAGCGGGAGTGGGGAGCAGTACTTC

size: -
J: TRBJ1-1
V: TRBV11-1
D: TRBD1
CDR3: CASSVHPGQVNTEAFF
DNA: TGTGCCAGCAGCGTCCATCCGGGACAGGTGAACACTGAAGCTTTCTTT

size: -
J: TRBJ2-4
V: TRBV6-2/TRBV6-3
D: TRBD2
CDR3: CAAGGAEGGFDIQYF
DNA: TGTGCCGCGGGGGGAGCGGAGGGTGGGTTCGACATTCAGTACTTC

size: many
J: TRBJ1-5
V: TRBV13
D: TRBD1
CDR3: CASSSGTGQQPQHF
DNA: TGTGCCAGCAGCTCCGGGACAGGACAACAGCCCCAGCATTTT

size: many
J: TRBJ2-7
V: TRBV12-3/TRBV12-4
D: TRBD2
CDR3: CASSALGLAGAYIYEQYF
DNA: TGTGCCAGCAGTGCCCTGGGACTAGCGGGAGCATACATCTACGAGCAGTACTTC

size: few
J: TRBJ1-3
V: TRBV4-1
D: -
CDR3: CASSQDKVAGPSGNTIYF
DNA: TGCGCCAGCAGCCAAGATAAGGTGGCAGGCCCCTCTGGAAACACCATATATTTT

size: many
J: TRBJ2-7
V: TRBV12-5
D: TRBD1
CDR3: CASGKGDRAYEQYF
DNA: TGTGCTAGTGGTAAAGGGGACAGGGCCTACGAGCAGTACTTC

size: many
J: TRBJ2-5
V: TRBV9
D: -
CDR3: CASSPGGRGETQYF
DNA: TGTGCCAGCAGCCCAGGGGGGAGGGGGGAGACCCAGTACTTC

size: many
J: TRBJ2-3
V: TRBV7-2
D: TRBD2
CDR3: CASSLAHGTSGDTQYF
DNA: TGTGCCAGCAGCTTGGCCCACGGGACTAGCGGGGATACGCAGTATTTT

size: many
J: TRBJ2-5
V: TRBV12-3/TRBV12-4
D: -
CDR3: CASSLRGRGWETQYF
DNA: TGTGCCAGCAGTTTAAGGGGGAGGGGTTGGGAGACCCAGTACTTC

size: -
J: TRBJ2-5
V: TRBV20-1
D: TRBD1
CDR3: CSAGQGGQETQYF
DNA: TGCAGTGCGGGACAGGGGGGACAAGAGACCCAGTACTTC

size: -
J: TRBJ2-7
V: TRBV24-1
D: -
CDR3: CATSDSFSYEQYF
DNA: TGTGCCACCAGTGACAGTTTCTCCTACGAGCAGTACTTC

size: few
J: TRBJ1-5
V: TRBV18
D: -
CDR3: CASTHGDSNQPQHF
DNA: TGTGCCAGCACCCATGGGGATAGCAATCAGCCCCAGCATTTT

size: many
J: TRBJ2-6
V: TRBV27
D: -
CDR3: CASSLSPSWSGANVLTF
DNA: TGTGCCAGCAGTTTATCCCCGTCTTGGTCTGGGGCCAACGTCCTGACTTTC

size: -
J: TRBJ1-5
V: TRBV11-2
D: -
CDR3: CASSLIPSEGGNQPQHF
DNA: TGTGCCAGCAGCTTAATCCCTTCTGAGGGAGGCAATCAGCCCCAGCATTTT